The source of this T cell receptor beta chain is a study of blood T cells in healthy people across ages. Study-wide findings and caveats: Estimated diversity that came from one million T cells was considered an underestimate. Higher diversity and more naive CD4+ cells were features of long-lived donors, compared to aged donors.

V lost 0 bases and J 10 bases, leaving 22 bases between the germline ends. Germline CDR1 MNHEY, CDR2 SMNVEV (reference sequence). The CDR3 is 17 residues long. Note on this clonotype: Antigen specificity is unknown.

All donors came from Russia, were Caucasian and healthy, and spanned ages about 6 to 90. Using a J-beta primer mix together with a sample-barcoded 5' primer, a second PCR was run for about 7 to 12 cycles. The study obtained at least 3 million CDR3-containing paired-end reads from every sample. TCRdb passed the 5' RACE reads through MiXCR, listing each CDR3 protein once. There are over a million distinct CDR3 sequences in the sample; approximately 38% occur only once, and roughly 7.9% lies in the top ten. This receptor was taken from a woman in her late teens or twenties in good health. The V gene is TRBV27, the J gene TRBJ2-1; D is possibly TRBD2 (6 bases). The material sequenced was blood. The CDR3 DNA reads TGTGCCAGCAGTTTATCTCCCGGGACTGCCCAATACGGGGAGCAGTTCTTC. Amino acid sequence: CASSLSPGTAQYGEQFF.